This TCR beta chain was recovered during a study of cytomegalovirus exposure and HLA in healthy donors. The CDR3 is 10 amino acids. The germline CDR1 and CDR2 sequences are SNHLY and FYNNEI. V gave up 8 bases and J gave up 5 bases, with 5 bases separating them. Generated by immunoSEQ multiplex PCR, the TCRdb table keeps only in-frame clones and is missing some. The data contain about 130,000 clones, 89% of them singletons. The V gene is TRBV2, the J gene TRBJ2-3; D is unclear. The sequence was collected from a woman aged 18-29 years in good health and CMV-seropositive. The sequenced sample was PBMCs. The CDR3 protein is CASGLDTQYF. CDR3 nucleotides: TGTGCCAGCGGGCTAGATACGCAGTATTTT.